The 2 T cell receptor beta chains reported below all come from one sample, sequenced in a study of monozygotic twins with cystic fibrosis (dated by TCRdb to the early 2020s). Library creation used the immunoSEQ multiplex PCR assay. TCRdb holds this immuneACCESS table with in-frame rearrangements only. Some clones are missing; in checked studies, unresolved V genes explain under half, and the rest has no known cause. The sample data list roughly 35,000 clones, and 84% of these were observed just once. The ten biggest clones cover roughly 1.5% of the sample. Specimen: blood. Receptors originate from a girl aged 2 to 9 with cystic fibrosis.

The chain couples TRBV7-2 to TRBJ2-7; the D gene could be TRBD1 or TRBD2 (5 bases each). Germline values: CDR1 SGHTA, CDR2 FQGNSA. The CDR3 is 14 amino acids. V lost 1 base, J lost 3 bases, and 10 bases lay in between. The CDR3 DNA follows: TGTGCCAGCAGCTTAGATGGGGGAGACTACGAGCAGTACTTC. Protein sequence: CASSLDGGDYEQYF.

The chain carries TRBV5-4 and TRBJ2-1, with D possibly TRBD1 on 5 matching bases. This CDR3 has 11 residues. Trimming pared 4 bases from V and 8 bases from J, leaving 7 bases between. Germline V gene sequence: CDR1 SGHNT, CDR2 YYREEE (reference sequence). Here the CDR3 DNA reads TGTGCCAGCAGCCCAGGGTATGAGCAGTTCTTC. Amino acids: CASSPGYEQFF.